These 12 T cell receptor beta chains were sequenced from one sample in a study of T-cell memory formation after mild COVID-19. Via MiXCR, TCRdb re-called the 5' RACE reads, giving one row per CDR3 protein. The sample gives 280,000 or so distinct CDR3 sequences, roughly 18% of which show up once; 23% is in the top ten. The specimen was PBMCs or a T cell subset sorted from them (not recorded which). These receptors all come from a man aged 18 to 35 who had mild COVID-19 (a few samples of this study predate the infection). Cell type and time point are not known.

The chain uses TRBV5-4 and TRBJ1-2, with D possibly matching TRBD1 (5 bases). This CDR3 is 14 amino acids long. Deletions cut 5 bases from V and 0 bases from J, with 11 bases between. Germline-derived CDR1 and CDR2 are SGHNT and YYREEE (reference sequence). In nucleotides, the CDR3 is TGTGCCAGCAGGGGGACCGAGACTAACTATGGCTACACCTTC. Its translation: CASRGTETNYGYTF.

This chain connects TRBV15 to TRBJ1-2; unclear D gene. This CDR3 is built from 15 residues. V lost 0 bases, J lost 0 bases, and 8 bases lay in between. Looked up from germline, CDR1 is LNHNV and CDR2 is YYDKDF (reference sequence). The CDR3 sequence: CATSREVAANYGYTF. CDR3 coding DNA: TGTGCCACCAGCAGAGAGGTAGCAGCTAACTATGGCTACACCTTC.

This clonotype has a count of ten or more. The V call is TRBV20-1, the J call TRBJ2-5; TRBD2 aligns across 11 bases. Germline trimming cut 6 bases from V and 4 bases from J; bases unmatched to any gene: 7. The germline gives CDR1 DFQATT, CDR2 SNEGSKA (reference sequence). This CDR3 spans 14 amino acids. In DNA form, the CDR3 reads TGCAGTGCCGATAGCGGGGGGGCAGTAGAGACCCAGTACTTC. It encodes CSADSGGAVETQYF.

This clonotype was counted only a few times. The J gene is TRBJ1-1, the V gene TRBV5-1, with D tentatively TRBD1 (5 bases). This CDR3 comprises 15 residues. V gave up 0 bases and J gave up 4 bases, with 13 bases separating them. In germline, CDR1 is SGHRS, CDR2 YFSETQ. The CDR3 loop is CASSLAIQVGTEAFF. CDR3 coding DNA: TGCGCCAGCAGCTTGGCGATACAGGTCGGCACTGAAGCTTTCTTT. Complete variable domain (other parts from reference TRBV5-1 and TRBJ1-1): KAGVTQTPRYLIKTRGQQVTLSCSPISGHRSVSWYQQTPGQGLQFLFEYFSETQRNKGNFPGRFSGRQFSNSRSEMNVSTLELGDSALYLCASSLAIQVGTEAFFGQGTRLTVV.

This clonotype has more than one count but fewer than ten. The V gene is TRBV28, the J gene TRBJ1-2, with a weak D call TRBD1 (6 bases). The CDR3 has 11 residues. Between the trimmed V and J ends, which lost 7 bases and 8 bases, there was a span of 11 bases. The V gene's germline CDR1 is MDHEN and CDR2 SYDVKM. The CDR3 protein is CASTGGWGYTF. CDR3 nucleotides: TGTGCCAGCACGGGGGGCTGGGGCTACACCTTC.

This clonotype was seen a handful of times. This chain's CDR3 is CACMGASRGEQYV. The DNA of the CDR3 is TGTGCCTGTATGGGGGCGAGCCGAGGCGAGCAGTACGTC. This rearrangement joins TRBV2 to TRBJ2-7; the D gene is possibly TRBD1 (6 bases). The length of the CDR3 is 13 residues. Trimming took 11 bases from V and 6 from J, leaving 20 bases between them. Germline CDR1 reads SNHLY; CDR2 reads FYNNEI.

This clonotype was seen ten or more times. V and J are TRBV12-3 or TRBV12-4 and TRBJ2-3; the D gene could be TRBD1 or TRBD2 (5 bases each). The CDR3 totals 12 residues. V was trimmed by 4 bases and J by 5 bases, leaving 7 bases between them. CDR3 in amino acids: CASSWGIDTQYF. The CDR3 DNA sequence: TGTGCCAGCAGTTGGGGGATAGATACGCAGTATTTT.

The CDR3 DNA is TGTGCCAGCAGAAACGGGGGAGGAGAGACCCAGTACTTC. Amino acid sequence: CASRNGGGETQYF. The chain combines TRBV6-2 or TRBV6-3 with TRBJ2-5; D is possibly TRBD2 (6 bases). The CDR3 is 13 amino acids. Germline CDR1 reads MNHEY; CDR2 reads SVGEGT. Trimming removed 6 bases from V and 4 bases from J, with 12 bases in between.

This clonotype was counted at least ten times. This sequence joins TRBV20-1 and TRBJ2-1; 7 bases line up with TRBD2. The CDR3 covers 14 residues. With V trimmed by 2 bases and J by 8 bases, 9 bases remained unmatched. Germline V CDR1 and CDR2: DFQATT, SNEGSKA (reference sequence). CDR3 in DNA: TGCAGTGCTAGACCCCCCGGGGGGATCCATGAGCAGTTCTTC. Translating gives CSARPPGGIHEQFF.

The J gene is TRBJ2-5, the V gene TRBV2; D could derive from TRBD1 or TRBD2 (5 bases each). Trimming removed 6 bases at V and 4 bases at J, with 15 bases between. Germline CDR1 SNHLY, CDR2 FYNNEI. The CDR3 runs to 14 residues. The CDR3 loop reads CASSTGTSGETQYF. For the CDR3, the DNA is TGTGCCAGCAGCACCGGGACCTCAGGAGAGACCCAGTACTTC.

This clonotype was observed a few times. The chain employs TRBV7-8 and TRBJ1-5; possibly TRBD1 for D (5 bases). CDR3 length: 15 amino acids. Germline CDR1 is SGHVS and CDR2 is FQNEAQ. Trimming left V 5 bases short and J 4 bases short, with 15 bases between. This chain's CDR3 is CASSLRAVGNQPQHF. The CDR3 DNA reads as TGTGCCAGCAGCCTCAGGGCCGTCGGGAATCAGCCCCAGCATTTT.

This clonotype was counted between two and nine times. The chain employs TRBV4-3 and TRBJ2-5; D may be TRBD1 or TRBD2 (5 bases each). V was shortened by 4 bases and J by 3 bases, with 12 bases between the two germline ends. The CDR3 has 14 residues. Germline assignment: CDR1 LGHNA and CDR2 YSLEER. CDR3 DNA sequence: TGCGCCAGCAGCCCACAGGTACTAGAAGAGACCCAGTACTTC. Translating gives CASSPQVLEETQYF.